This T cell receptor beta chain was observed in a study of cytomegalovirus exposure and HLA in healthy donors (TCRdb year 2017). At the level of the whole study: According to an earlier analysis of 587 of the donors, about 179 million T cells yielded 90 million to 140 million unique TCR beta sequences and approximately 300 Gb of sequence data. The study was designed to test whether signatures of past pathogen exposure could be identified by cataloging public T cell receptors. Besides the first cohort of around 700 subjects, a separate validation cohort made up of some 110 different subjects was used. Roughly 5 DR-DQ haplotypes were handled as single units for association and clustering, since linkage in the cohort was strong. Of the 300 to 500 genotyped donors, approximately 81% were placed in the genetic ancestry cluster associated with self-reported Caucasian donors. An early release that covered fewer than 800 HLA-typed donors contained 300 to 350 gigabases of sequencing data and around 80 million unique TCR sequences. The study profiled the T cell repertoires of approximately 700 subjects by immunosequencing and related them to cytomegalovirus serostatus. Every repertoire in the discovery cohort had been generated on one and the same sequencing platform. A later analysis re-analyzed previously published TCR beta repertoires from approximately 700 donors and added high-resolution HLA genotyping to study TCR occurrence patterns. The later analysis used no new phenotypic data to find candidate immune exposures, relying instead on TCR beta sequences and their occurrence across donors. Both class I and class II loci were covered by HLA typing, at four-digit resolution. To predict cytomegalovirus infection status, the study combined high-throughput TCR immunosequencing, statistical association of individual TCRs with disease status, and machine learning. The number of typed donors differed by locus: about 620-630 for A, B, C, DRB1 and DQB1; approximately 530 for DQA1; 606 for DPA1; and around 470 for DPB1. Among about 360 genotyped donors of the cohort, an average of around 240,000 unique TCR beta nucleotide sequences were sequenced per donor, around a sixth of them non-productive. In a later genetic analysis, genome-wide SNP genotypes for about 55% of the roughly 670 donors were used, and that subset was treated as a discovery cohort. An earlier analysis of about 600 of the donors used high-throughput TCR beta sequencing to judge whether each TCR beta V gene segment behaved as functional or pseudogenic. Alongside the repertoire data, information on donor age, sex, ethnicity and CMV serostatus was compiled.

The cohort was made up of 500 to 850 healthy bone marrow donors. At the time of sampling, all cohort members were nominally healthy, though unrecorded immune exposures were likely present. The donor was CMV seronegative and was included in the group of a few hundred seronegative cohort members. A peripheral blood sample was provided by each donor, and peripheral blood mononuclear cells were used for TCR beta sequencing. The Qiagen DNeasy Blood Extraction Kit was used to extract genomic DNA from the blood cell samples. Concerning this clone itself: The antigen it binds to is not known. Within one base of it there is no much larger clone, and no base qualities were kept.

CDR1 is given as MDHEN and CDR2 as SYDVKM, both from the germline V gene. Inclusive of the bounding cysteine and phenylalanine, the CDR3 is 15 residues long. Just CDR3 DNA is preserved here, 45 bases in frame from base 1. Trimming accounts for 2 bases at V and 5 bases at J, while the number of junction bases matched to no gene is 4. What the research found in general, with its limitations: The classifier was reported to diagnose cytomegalovirus status with high specificity and sensitivity in both the original and validation cohorts. Compared with equally common non-associated chains, HLA-associated TCR beta chains in a later analysis were more clonally expanded and had lower generation probabilities. An earlier analysis of roughly 570 of the donors showed that most TCR beta V segments appeared in productive rearrangements either about 87% or about 30% of the time, which broadly matched IMGT annotations. A later genetic analysis reported fewer N-insertions in productive TCRs among donors in an Asian-associated ancestry cluster than the roughly 620-donor mean. A further reported finding was that TCR beta sequences accurately predicted the HLA-A and HLA-B alleles for most subjects in the first cohort. When HLA alleles, especially DR and DQ, strongly co-occurred, TCR associations were difficult to assign to individual alleles. Most CMV-associated TCR beta chains appeared to be HLA-restricted in a later analysis, and the HLA associations seemed to be driven largely by CMV exposure. In a later genetic analysis, a missense DCLRE1C variant was associated with V-gene and J-gene trimming of TCR beta chains, and the association was replicated in an independent cohort. Because HLA typing was unavailable for some donors at each locus, only the typed subset was used in association tests. A group of highly shared sequence variants was considered likely to be a technical artifact of the sequencing pipeline. The only immune exposure information available for the cohort was CMV serostatus. In a later analysis, TCR association rates were found to vary across HLA loci, with the most associated TCRs seen for DRB1 alleles and the fewest for HLA-C alleles. In a later analysis, around 17,000 TCR beta sequences were associated with specific HLA alleles at a false discovery rate of 0.05. Correlated functional status among segregating V segments might be attributable to linkage disequilibrium, but an unknown experimental factor could not be ruled out. According to the authors, the approach could potentially be generalized to other disease states and immunological phenotypes. Some IMGT-functional V segments, including TRBV6-2 and TRBV6-3, could not be told apart with the 87-base-pair reads, so those segments were excluded. The cohort was sequenced for TCR beta chains only, and without alpha or paired-chain data the features that could be detected were limited. Because counts were too low, 15 or so rarely observed V segments, including chromosome 9 orphons, were excluded from the earlier analysis of 587 of the donors. In vitro tests confirmed that a few of the cytomegalovirus-associated TCR beta chains recognize cytomegalovirus antigens. A total of about 150 TCR beta chains were listed by the study as associated with cytomegalovirus. Sequencing depth was assumed to be roughly uniform across donors in the presence/absence analyses, though that assumption may not hold. Several of the top co-occurrence clusters appeared to be linked to parvovirus B19, influenza, CMV and Epstein-Barr virus, according to a later analysis. While some public TCRs were present in many individuals, most TCR sequences turned up only very rarely across donors.

Library generation was performed with the immunoSEQ multiplex PCR assay. For the multiplex PCR, a mixture combining 60 forward primers for TCR Vbeta segments and 13 reverse primers for TCR Jbeta segments was used. A multiplex PCR assay on genomic DNA amplified the CDR3 region of rearranged TCR beta genes. On the Illumina HiSeq System, the amplified TCR beta libraries were sequenced as 87-base-pair reads. For the original study's pipeline: In a later analysis, 77 million or so unique TCR beta chains were counted across the approximately 640 repertoires, and about 9.9 million of these chains were shared by at least two donors. Raw reads were error-corrected and collapsed into unique sequences by a nearest-neighbor algorithm in which closely related sequences were merged to remove PCR and sequencing errors. To assign V, D and J gene segments, CDR3 sequences were aligned to IMGT reference sequences. For a sequence to be retained, at least a six-nucleotide match to both a V gene segment and a J gene segment was required. Rearrangements were called productive when the CDR3 lacked stop codons and stayed in frame with V and J; all others were non-productive. CDR3 was defined by IMGT convention, running from the second conserved V-encoded cysteine to the conserved J-encoded phenylalanine. In an earlier analysis of just under 600 of the donors, sequences lacking an unambiguous match to a single V gene segment were excluded. An earlier analysis of several hundred of the donors called V segments functional above 56.7% productive rearrangements and segregating when the between-donor standard deviation exceeded 5%. To diagnose cytomegalovirus status from the catalog of TCR beta chain sequences, a statistical classification framework was built. In a later analysis, TCR nucleotide sequences were compared against IMGT/GENE-DB human TR gene sequences so that V and J genes could be assigned. A later analysis assigned CDR3 sequences and most-parsimonious VDJ recombination scenarios with the TCRdist pipeline. In a later analysis, each TCR beta chain was defined by its CDR3 amino acid sequence together with its V-gene family, and reads lacking a unique V-gene family were excluded. A later analysis removed several hundred highly shared, low-generation-probability nucleotide sequences to deal with suspected cross-contamination and a sequencing artifact. In a later analysis, a clonal expansion index was calculated for each public chain from normalized within-repertoire ranks of inferred template counts. In a later analysis, generation probabilities were computed with a VDJ recombination model fitted to out-of-frame rearrangements, and the resulting probabilities were checked against IGoR. In a later analysis, hypergeometric tests were used to score TCR-TCR, TCR-HLA and TCR-CMV co-occurrence, with a repertoire-size bias correction applied to TCR pairs. A later analysis estimated false discovery rates by permuting HLA or CMV assignments 20 times. In a later analysis, co-occurring TCRs were grouped with DBSCAN, and TCRdist sequence similarity was added when clustering was performed within HLA-allele-positive subsets. Repertoires with fewer than 30,000 or more than 120,000 public chains were left out of co-occurrence clustering, as were five repertoires with anomalous nucleotide sharing. TCRdb carries this immuneACCESS record with in-frame sequences only. Its versions omit some clonotypes, under half of them owing to an unresolved V gene in the studies checked, with the rest unexplained. V, J and clone size derive from that table, while D and trimming were established from the DNA sequence. The sample contains fewer than 110,000 clones, approximately 80% of them found a single time. The ten most abundant clones make up more than 4% of the sample.

Material for sequencing was PBMCs. This TCR came from a male donor in good health and CMV-seronegative. This receptor chain uses TRBV28 and TRBJ2-2, with 8 bases matching TRBD1. The CDR3 has the sequence CASSLAGTGTGELFF. The DNA sequence is given as TGTGCCAGCAGTTTAGCCGGGACAGGAACCGGGGAGCTGTTTTTT. The CDR3, completed at both ends by the reference TRBV28 and TRBJ2-2 genes, gives the full variable domain DVKVTQSSRYLVKRTGEKVFLECVQDMDHENMFWYRQDPGLGLRLIYFSYDVKMKEKGDIPEGYSVSREKKERFSLILESASTNQTSMYLCASSLAGTGTGELFFGEGSRLTVL.